This passage covers 23 T cell receptor beta chains from one sample sequenced in a study of blood T cell repertoires in COVID-19 (dated by TCRdb to 2019 to 2021). Preparation of the library involved the immunoSEQ multiplex PCR assay. Here the immuneACCESS table is served through TCRdb, limited to in-frame sequences with V and J called. Missing clones are a known gap in these copies; in checked studies unresolved V genes cover under half, and the rest lacks a known reason. Recorded for this sample are about 200,000 clones; around 85% of them occurred a single time. About 3.8% of the sample goes to the ten largest clones. Material: PBMCs or T cells enriched from blood (not recorded which). These receptors were collected from a middle-aged woman with acute COVID-19.

This clone was observed a handful of times. The chain employs TRBV28 and TRBJ2-7; D may be TRBD2 (5 bases). Germline CDR1 and CDR2: MDHEN and SYDVKM. The CDR3 covers 15 residues. The V end lost 6 bases, the J end lost 6 bases, and 21 bases lay between the germline ends. CDR3 nucleotides: TGTGCCAGCAGCCCCCCCCGGTGGGGTCGGGGCGAGCAGTACTTC. It translates to CASSPPRWGRGEQYF.

As concerns this clone: The same CDR3 can be traced to other DNA sequences in this sample. V usage is TRBV3-1 (or the pseudogene TRBV3-2) and J usage is TRBJ1-1, with D perhaps TRBD1 (5 bases). V dropped 1 base and J dropped 4 bases, with 13 bases sitting between them. The CDR3 runs 15 residues. The germline gives CDR1 LGHDT, CDR2 YNNKEL (reference sequence). CDR3 DNA sequence: TGTGCCAGCAGCCAAGCACAGGTTGGGTCCACTGAAGCTTTCTTT. Encoded protein: CASSQAQVGSTEAFF.

A single count supports this clone. The rearrangement uses TRBV28 and TRBJ2-3; D might be TRBD1 (6 bases). V shed 6 bases and J shed 2 bases, with 9 bases lying between them. Germline V CDR1 and CDR2: MDHEN, SYDVKM. The CDR3 contains 13 residues. The CDR3, as DNA: TGTGCCAGCAGGACAGGACTCACAGATACGCAGTATTTT. It specifies CASRTGLTDTQYF.

The chain uses TRBV6-5 and TRBJ1-3; unclear D gene. The germline V gene has CDR1 MNHEY and CDR2 SVGAGI. This CDR3 is 15 amino acids long. Trimming took off 6 bases at V and 4 bases at J, with 16 bases between the two ends. CDR3: CASRAGAGPGNTIYF. The CDR3 coding sequence is TGTGCCAGCAGGGCCGGAGCCGGCCCCGGAAACACCATATATTTT.

The genes are TRBV14 and TRBJ2-2; D not certain. The V gene lost 2 bases and the J gene lost 6 bases, with 13 bases spanning the gap. The V gene's germline CDR1 is SGHDN and CDR2 FVKESK. This CDR3 has 15 amino acids. The CDR3 DNA reads as TGTGCCAGCAGCCAAAGTAGAAATCGGGCCGGGGAGCTGTTTTTT. This gives the protein CASSQSRNRAGELFF. The variable domain in full, with the rest retrieved from reference TRBV14 and TRBJ2-2, is EAGVTQFPSHSVIEKGQTVTLRCDPISGHDNLYWYRRVMGKEIKFLLHFVKESKQDESGMPNNRFLAERTGGTYSTLKVQPAELEDSGVYFCASSQSRNRAGELFFGEGSRLTVL.

This chain links TRBV27 with TRBJ2-1; TRBD2 matches at 7 bases. The junction had 12 bases not matched to a gene; V was cut back by 9 bases and J by 7 bases. The V gene's germline CDR1 is MNHEY and CDR2 SMNVEV (reference sequence). The length of the CDR3 is 14 residues. This CDR3 reads CASMGGRAGNEQFF. The CDR3 nucleotides are TGTGCCAGTATGGGGGGGAGGGCCGGTAATGAGCAGTTCTTC.

This chain uses TRBV28 with TRBJ2-7; 7 nucleotides agree with TRBD1. With V trimmed by 5 bases and J by 2 bases, 6 bases remained unmatched. This CDR3 contains 14 residues. Per germline, CDR1 MDHEN and CDR2 SYDVKM. CDR3 nucleotides: TGTGCCAGCAGTCCCGTCGGACAGGCCTACGAGCAGTACTTC. It encodes CASSPVGQAYEQYF. The variable domain in full, with the rest retrieved from reference TRBV28 and TRBJ2-7, is DVKVTQSSRYLVKRTGEKVFLECVQDMDHENMFWYRQDPGLGLRLIYFSYDVKMKEKGDIPEGYSVSREKKERFSLILESASTNQTSMYLCASSPVGQAYEQYFGPGTRLTVT.

The chain has TRBV27 and TRBJ1-2; 9 bases align to TRBD1. Germline V lookup: CDR1 MNHEY, CDR2 SMNVEV (reference sequence). Losses at the gene ends were 2 bases for V and 5 bases for J; bases not matched to a gene: 3. The CDR3 totals 14 residues. The CDR3 coding sequence is TGTGCCAGCAGTTTAACAGGGGGCGTATATGGCTACACCTTC. This encodes CASSLTGGVYGYTF.

This chain connects TRBV11-3 to TRBJ2-1, with D possibly being TRBD2 (5 bases). The CDR3 is 13 residues long. V was shortened by 3 bases and J by 8 bases, with 11 bases between the two germline ends. Germline V gene sequence: CDR1 SGHNT, CDR2 YENEEA. The CDR3 nucleotides are TGTGCCAGCAGCTTTGATAGCGCGTATGAGCAGTTCTTC. It is translated as CASSFDSAYEQFF.

The V and J genes are TRBV28 and TRBJ1-1, with D perhaps matching TRBD1 (5 bases). Germline V gene data show CDR1 as MDHEN and CDR2 as SYDVKM. V was shortened by 7 bases and J by 3 bases, with 12 bases between the two germline ends. The CDR3 runs 13 residues. CDR3 in DNA: TGTGCCAGCACCTCCGGGGGGTACACTGAAGCTTTCTTT. Protein sequence: CASTSGGYTEAFF.

The rearrangement joins TRBV14 to TRBJ1-2; D remains unclear. This CDR3 has 17 amino acids. Trimming cost V 2 bases and J 6 bases, with 22 bases left between them. The germline V gene has CDR1 SGHDN and CDR2 FVKESK. The CDR3 loop is CASSQIMWGVGVDGYTF. The CDR3 region has the DNA TGTGCCAGCAGCCAAATAATGTGGGGAGTTGGTGTCGATGGCTACACCTTC.

This chain connects TRBV10-1 to TRBJ2-3; 8 nucleotides agree with TRBD2. Trimming at V came to 5 bases and at J to 1 base, leaving 11 bases not matched to a gene. Germline loops: CDR1 WNHNN, CDR2 SYGVQD (reference sequence). The CDR3 contains 17 residues. Written as DNA, the CDR3 is TGCGCCAGCAGTACAAACCGAGTAGCGGGGCGCACAGATACGCAGTATTTT. Residues: CASSTNRVAGRTDTQYF.

The V and J genes are TRBV4-3 and TRBJ2-1; TRBD1 might be the D (6 bases). The germline V gene has CDR1 LGHNA and CDR2 YSLEER. Trimming removed 2 bases at V and 6 bases at J, with 14 bases between. CDR3 length: 15 amino acids. CDR3 DNA: TGCGCCAGCAGCCAATCAGGGGATCTCGGCAATGAGCAGTTCTTC. Translation: CASSQSGDLGNEQFF.

The J gene is TRBJ1-1, the V gene TRBV12-3 or TRBV12-4; D possibly corresponds to TRBD1 (5 bases). Trimming took 5 bases from V and 3 from J, leaving 7 bases between them. This CDR3 comprises 12 residues. CDR3 sequence reads: CASSMGHTEAFF. DNA of the CDR3: TGTGCCAGCAGTATGGGGCACACTGAAGCTTTCTTT.

This clone was picked up a small number of times. V and J are TRBV5-8 and TRBJ1-5; TRBD1 matches 9 bases. Germline V CDR1 and CDR2: SGHTS, YDEGEE. The length of the CDR3 is 16 residues. Unmatched junction bases numbered 10, after V lost 6 bases and J lost 3 bases. The CDR3 is CASTVLTGGNNQPQHF. The CDR3 region has the DNA TGTGCCAGCACCGTACTAACAGGGGGCAACAATCAGCCCCAGCATTTT.

The CDR3 bases are TGTGCCAGCGATGGGGGCGGGAGCGGACCTGATACGCAGTATTTT. It codes for CASDGGGSGPDTQYF. The chain has TRBV28 and TRBJ2-3, with TRBD2 as a possible D gene (7 bases). The V end lost 8 bases, the J end lost 6 bases, and 21 bases lay between the germline ends. The CDR3 totals 15 residues. The V gene's germline CDR1 is MDHEN and CDR2 SYDVKM.

V is TRBV23-1 and J is TRBJ1-3; TRBD1 aligns across 8 bases. TRBV23-1 is an ORF for which the function is uncertain. Unmatched junction bases numbered 15, after V lost 2 bases and J lost 0 bases. This CDR3 spans 20 amino acids. The CDR3 DNA reads as TGCGCCAGCAGTCAAGTGGGACAGGCTTTACTGGGCTCCTCTGGAAACACCATATATTTT. Its translation is CASSQVGQALLGSSGNTIYF.

This clone was detected only once. V and J are TRBV28 and TRBJ2-1; 12 bases are shared with TRBD2. The V gene end was trimmed by 8 bases and the J gene end by 1 base; junction bases not matched to a gene: 15. Germline values: CDR1 MDHEN, CDR2 SYDVKM. The CDR3 sequence is 19 residues long. As DNA, the CDR3 is TGTGCCAGCCCCTCATCCCCCTGGACTAGCGGGAATTCCTACAATGAGCAGTTCTTC. This sequence encodes CASPSSPWTSGNSYNEQFF.

The chain uses TRBV5-5 and TRBJ2-7; D possibly corresponds to TRBD2 (6 bases). Trimming left V 4 bases short and J 3 bases short, with 17 bases between. The germline V gene has CDR1 SGHKS and CDR2 YYEKEE (reference sequence). This CDR3 is 15 amino acids long. CDR3 residues: CASSPGGEKYYEQYF. The CDR3, as DNA: TGTGCCAGCAGCCCGGGCGGGGAAAAATACTACGAGCAGTACTTC.

This clone was found once. The rearrangement links TRBV4-3 to TRBJ2-2, with 10 bases fitting TRBD2. CDR3 length equals 16 residues. Looked up from germline, CDR1 is LGHNA and CDR2 is YSLEER. J gave up 4 bases and V 1 base, and 3 bases lay outside the gene matches. As DNA, the CDR3 is TGCGCCAGCAGCCAAGGGGCTAGCGGGGGCACCGGGGAGCTGTTTTTT. Protein product: CASSQGASGGTGELFF.

The chain employs TRBV5-1 and TRBJ2-7, with 9 bases identical to TRBD1. V gave up 3 bases and J gave up 5 bases; unmatched junction bases: 12. The CDR3 has 16 amino acids. Germline loops: CDR1 SGHRS, CDR2 YFSETQ. The CDR3 DNA is TGCGCCAGCAGCTCGACCGCCGGGACAGGGTTTCACGAGCAGTACTTC. Translation gives CASSSTAGTGFHEQYF.

This sequence joins TRBV5-6 and TRBJ1-2; perhaps TRBD1 as D (6 bases). The CDR3 runs to 13 residues. CDR1 is SGHDT, CDR2 YYEEEE, per germline. Deletions cut 2 bases from V and 5 bases from J, with 10 bases between. DNA for the CDR3: TGTGCCAGCAGCTTAGGGGACAAGTATGGCTACACCTTC. As protein: CASSLGDKYGYTF.

This clone was detected once. This sample includes further DNA sequences coding for the same CDR3. The V and J genes are TRBV7-9 and TRBJ2-7; 9 bases line up with TRBD2. The J segment lost 2 bases and the V segment lost 1 base, leaving 3 bases of the junction unmatched. The germline gives CDR1 SEHNR, CDR2 FQNEAQ (reference sequence). The CDR3 is 15 amino acids. The CDR3 region has the DNA TGTGCCAGCAGCTTAGTAGCTAGCGGGGCCTACGAGCAGTACTTC. Residues: CASSLVASGAYEQYF.